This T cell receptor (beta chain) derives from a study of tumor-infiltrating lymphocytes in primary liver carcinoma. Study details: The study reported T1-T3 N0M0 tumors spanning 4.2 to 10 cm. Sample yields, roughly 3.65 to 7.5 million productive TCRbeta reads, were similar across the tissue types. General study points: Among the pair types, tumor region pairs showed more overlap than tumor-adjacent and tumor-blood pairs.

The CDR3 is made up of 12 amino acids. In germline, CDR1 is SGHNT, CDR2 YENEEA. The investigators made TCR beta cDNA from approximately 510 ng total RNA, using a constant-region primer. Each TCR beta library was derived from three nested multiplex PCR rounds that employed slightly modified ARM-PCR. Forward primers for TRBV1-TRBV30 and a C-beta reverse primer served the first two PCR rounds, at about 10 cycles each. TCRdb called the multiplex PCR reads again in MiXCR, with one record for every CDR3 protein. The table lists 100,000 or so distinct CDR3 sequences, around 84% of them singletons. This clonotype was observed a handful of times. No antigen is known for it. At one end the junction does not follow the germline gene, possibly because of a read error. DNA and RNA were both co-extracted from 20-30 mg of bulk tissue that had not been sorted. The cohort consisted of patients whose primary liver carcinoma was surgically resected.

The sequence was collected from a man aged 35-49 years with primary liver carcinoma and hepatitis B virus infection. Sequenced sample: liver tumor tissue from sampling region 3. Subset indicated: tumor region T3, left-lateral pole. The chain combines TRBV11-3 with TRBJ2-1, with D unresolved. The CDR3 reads CASCLSASEQFF. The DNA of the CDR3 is TGTGCCAGCTGCTTAAGTGCCAGTGAGCAGTTCTTC. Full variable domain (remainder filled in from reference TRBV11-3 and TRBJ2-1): EAGVVQSPRYKIIEKKQPVAFWCNPISGHNTLYWYLQNLGQGPELLIRYENEEAVDDSQLPKDRFSAERLKGVDSTLKIQPAELGDSAVYLCASCLSASEQFFGPGTRLTVL.